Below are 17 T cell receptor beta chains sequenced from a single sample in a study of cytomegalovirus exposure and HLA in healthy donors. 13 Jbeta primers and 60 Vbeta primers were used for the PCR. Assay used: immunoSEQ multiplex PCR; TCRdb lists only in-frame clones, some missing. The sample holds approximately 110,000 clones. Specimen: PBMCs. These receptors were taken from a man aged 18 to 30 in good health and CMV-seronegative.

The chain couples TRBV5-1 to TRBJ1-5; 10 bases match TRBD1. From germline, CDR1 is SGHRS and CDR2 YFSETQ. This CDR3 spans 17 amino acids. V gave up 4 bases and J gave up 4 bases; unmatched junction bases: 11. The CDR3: CASSPGHDRGLNQPQHF. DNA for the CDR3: TGCGCCAGCAGCCCTGGGCACGACAGGGGGCTAAATCAGCCCCAGCATTTT.

The CDR3 protein is CASRPDRGGRETQYF. The CDR3 DNA reads as TGTGCCAGCAGACCAGACAGGGGAGGAAGGGAGACCCAGTACTTC. This rearrangement joins TRBV2 to TRBJ2-5; 8 positions match TRBD1. This CDR3 is built from 15 residues. Trimming removed 6 bases from V and 5 bases from J; junction bases left unmatched: 11. Germline values: CDR1 SNHLY, CDR2 FYNNEI.

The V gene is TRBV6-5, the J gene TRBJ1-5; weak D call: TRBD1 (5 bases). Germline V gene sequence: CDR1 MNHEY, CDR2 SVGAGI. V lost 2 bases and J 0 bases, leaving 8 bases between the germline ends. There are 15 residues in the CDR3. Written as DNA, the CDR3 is TGTGCCAGCAGTTACCGACAGAGTAGCAATCAGCCCCAGCATTTT. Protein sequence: CASSYRQSSNQPQHF.

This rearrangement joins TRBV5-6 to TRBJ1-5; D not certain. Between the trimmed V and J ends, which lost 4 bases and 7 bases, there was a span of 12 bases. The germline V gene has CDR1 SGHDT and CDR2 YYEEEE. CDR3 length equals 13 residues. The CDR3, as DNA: TGTGCCAGCAGCCCCCAGGCTCGGCAGCCCCAGCATTTT. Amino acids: CASSPQARQPQHF.

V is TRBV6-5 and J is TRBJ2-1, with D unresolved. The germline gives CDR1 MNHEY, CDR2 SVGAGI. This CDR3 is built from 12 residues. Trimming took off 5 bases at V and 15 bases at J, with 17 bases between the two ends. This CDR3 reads CASSEKGYSSFF. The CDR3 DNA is TGTGCCAGCAGTGAAAAAGGCTACAGTTCGTTCTTC.

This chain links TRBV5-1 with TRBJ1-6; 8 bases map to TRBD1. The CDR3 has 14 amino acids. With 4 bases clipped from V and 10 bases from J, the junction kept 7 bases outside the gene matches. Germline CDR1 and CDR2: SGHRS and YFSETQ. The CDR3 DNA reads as TGCGCCAGCAGCCCCGGACAGGGCCACTCACCCCTCCACTTT. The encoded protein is CASSPGQGHSPLHF. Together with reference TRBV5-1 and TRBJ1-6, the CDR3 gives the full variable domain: KAGVTQTPRYLIKTRGQQVTLSCSPISGHRSVSWYQQTPGQGLQFLFEYFSETQRNKGNFPGRFSGRQFSNSRSEMNVSTLELGDSALYLCASSPGQGHSPLHFGNGTRLTVT.

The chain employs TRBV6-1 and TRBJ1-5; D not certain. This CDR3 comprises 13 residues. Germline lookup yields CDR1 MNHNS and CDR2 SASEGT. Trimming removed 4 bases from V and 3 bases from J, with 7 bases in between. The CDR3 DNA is TGTGCCAGCAGTGTAGCCTTCAATCAGCCCCAGCATTTT. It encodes CASSVAFNQPQHF.

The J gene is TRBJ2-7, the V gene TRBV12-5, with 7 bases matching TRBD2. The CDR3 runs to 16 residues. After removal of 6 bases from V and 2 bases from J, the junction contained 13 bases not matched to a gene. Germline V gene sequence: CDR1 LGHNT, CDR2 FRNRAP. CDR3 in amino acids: CASGQPGGRATYEQYF. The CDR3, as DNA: TGTGCTAGTGGCCAACCCGGGGGGAGGGCAACCTACGAGCAGTACTTC.

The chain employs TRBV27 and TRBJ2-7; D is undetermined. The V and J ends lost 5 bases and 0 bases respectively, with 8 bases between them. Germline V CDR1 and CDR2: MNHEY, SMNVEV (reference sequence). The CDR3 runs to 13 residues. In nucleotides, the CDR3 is TGTGCCAGCAGTCCCCCCAGCTCCTACGAGCAGTACTTC. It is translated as CASSPPSSYEQYF.

For the CDR3, the DNA is TGTGCCAGCAGCGGGGGAAAGGTACTAGCGGGCACCACAGATACGCAGTATTTT. Its translation: CASSGGKVLAGTTDTQYF. The V call is TRBV7-9, the J call TRBJ2-3; 9 nucleotides line up with TRBD2. This CDR3 is built from 18 residues. V trimming: 5 bases; J trimming: 2 bases; junction bases outside the gene matches: 14. CDR1 and CDR2 from the germline V gene are SEHNR and FQNEAQ (reference sequence).

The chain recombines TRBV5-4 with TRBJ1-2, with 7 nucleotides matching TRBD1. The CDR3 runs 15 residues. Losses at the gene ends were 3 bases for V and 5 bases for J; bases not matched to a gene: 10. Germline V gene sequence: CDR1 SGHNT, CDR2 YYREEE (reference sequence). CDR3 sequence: CASSSATGQSYGYTF. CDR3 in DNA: TGTGCCAGCAGCTCGGCGACGGGACAGTCTTATGGCTACACCTTC.

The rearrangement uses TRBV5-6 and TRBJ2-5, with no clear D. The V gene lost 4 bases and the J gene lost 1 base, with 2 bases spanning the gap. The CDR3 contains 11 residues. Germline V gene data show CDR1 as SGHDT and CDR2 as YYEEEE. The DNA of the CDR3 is TGTGCCAGCAGCCTCCAAGAGACCCAGTACTTC. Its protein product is CASSLQETQYF.

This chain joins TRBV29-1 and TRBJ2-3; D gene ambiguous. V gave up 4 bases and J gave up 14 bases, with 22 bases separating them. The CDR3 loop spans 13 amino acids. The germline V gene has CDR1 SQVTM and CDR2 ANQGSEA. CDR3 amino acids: CSVGRDSTRPPYF. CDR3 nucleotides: TGCAGCGTTGGGCGAGATTCGACTCGTCCGCCGTATTTT.

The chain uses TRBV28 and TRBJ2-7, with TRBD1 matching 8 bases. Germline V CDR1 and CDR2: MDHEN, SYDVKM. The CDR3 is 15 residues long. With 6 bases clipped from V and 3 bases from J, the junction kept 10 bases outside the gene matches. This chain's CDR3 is CASRGVHRGSYEQYF. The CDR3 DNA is TGTGCCAGCAGAGGGGTACACAGGGGGAGCTACGAGCAGTACTTC.

The CDR3 loop reads CASSQDLETNYGYTF. CDR3 DNA: TGTGCCAGCAGCCAAGATCTCGAGACTAACTATGGCTACACCTTC. The chain is built from TRBV4-2 and TRBJ1-2; no definite D call. The length of the CDR3 is 15 residues. Trimming removed 0 bases at V and 0 bases at J, with 8 bases between. CDR1 LGHNA and CDR2 YNFKEQ come from the germline V gene.

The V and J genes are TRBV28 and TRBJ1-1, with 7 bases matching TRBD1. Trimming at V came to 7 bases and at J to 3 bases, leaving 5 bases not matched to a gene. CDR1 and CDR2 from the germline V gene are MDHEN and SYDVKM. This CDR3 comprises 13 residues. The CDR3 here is CASKAQGDTEAFF. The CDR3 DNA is TGTGCCAGCAAGGCCCAGGGGGACACTGAAGCTTTCTTT.

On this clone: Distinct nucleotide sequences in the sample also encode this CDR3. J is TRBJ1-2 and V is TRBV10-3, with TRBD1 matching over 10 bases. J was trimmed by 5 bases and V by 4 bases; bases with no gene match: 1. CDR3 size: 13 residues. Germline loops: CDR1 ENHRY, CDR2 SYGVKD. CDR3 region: CAISGGQGYGYTF. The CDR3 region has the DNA TGTGCCATCAGTGGGGGACAGGGGTATGGCTACACCTTC.